These T cell receptor beta chains were read from a single sample in a study of T cells after yellow fever vaccination. TCRdb used MiXCR to reprocess the 5' RACE reads, holding one entry per CDR3 protein. Of more than 450,000 distinct CDR3 sequences in the sample, 21% are singletons; the top ten hold around 17%. Material: PBMCs, obtained around 3 weeks after the first yellow fever vaccination. The receptors were gathered from a man between 18 and 29 years old who received the YFV17D yellow fever vaccine. Both conserved end residues are part of each CDR3. A D gene is named only where the DNA matches it firmly. Rows give clone size only sometimes, using once, few, many, or a class for an expanded clone.

CDR3 protein	CDR3 DNA	V gene	D gene	clone size	J gene
CASSPPGRGIDTQYF	TGTGCCAGCAGTCCCCCGGGCAGGGGAATAGATACGCAGTATTTT	TRBV6-1	.	few	TRBJ2-3
CASSQDRGFFSGNTIYF	TGCGCCAGCAGCCAAGATAGGGGCTTCTTCTCTGGAAACACCATATATTTT	TRBV4-3	.	few	TRBJ1-3
CASSQGFSQGALGSGELFF	TGTGCCAGCAGCCAAGGTTTTTCACAGGGGGCTCTTGGGTCCGGGGAGCTGTTTTTT	TRBV3-1	TRBD1	few	TRBJ2-2
CASSLGSRNQPQHF	TGTGCCAGCAGCTTAGGCAGCCGTAATCAGCCCCAGCATTTT	TRBV7-8	.	many	TRBJ1-5
CASSLARGPQETQYF	TGTGCCAGCAGCTTAGCAAGGGGCCCCCAAGAGACCCAGTACTTC	TRBV7-9	.	few	TRBJ2-5
CSARWGPGTDTQYF	TGCAGTGCTAGGTGGGGCCCGGGAACAGATACGCAGTATTTT	TRBV20-1	.	few	TRBJ2-3
CASSTRTGAGELFF	TGTGCCAGCAGTACCCGGACAGGGGCCGGGGAGCTGTTTTTT	TRBV12-3/TRBV12-4	TRBD1	few	TRBJ2-2
CASKADRDQPQHF	TGTGCCAGTAAGGCGGACAGAGATCAGCCCCAGCATTTT	TRBV19	.	few	TRBJ1-5
CASSLRRDSTDTQYF	TGTGCCAGCAGCTTAAGACGAGACAGCACAGATACGCAGTATTTT	TRBV11-2	.	.	TRBJ2-3
CASSQEGGWITEAFF	TGTGCCAGCAGCCAAGAAGGGGGATGGATCACTGAAGCTTTCTTT	TRBV4-2	.	.	TRBJ1-1
CASSLWDLGTEAFF	TGTGCCAGCAGCTTGTGGGATCTGGGCACTGAAGCTTTCTTT	TRBV5-6	.	many	TRBJ1-1
CASSHPQGRDQLFF	TGCGCCAGCAGCCACCCACAGGGAAGGGATCAGCTGTTTTTT	TRBV5-1	.	.	TRBJ2-2
CASSLLGGGGGLNEQFF	TGTGCCAGCAGCTTGCTTGGCGGGGGGGGAGGGCTCAATGAGCAGTTCTTC	TRBV5-6	TRBD2	few	TRBJ2-1
CSAPQTSGGVYEQYF	TGCAGTGCTCCTCAGACTAGCGGGGGGGTTTACGAGCAGTACTTC	TRBV20-1	TRBD2	few	TRBJ2-7
CASSHSGRVFF	TGTGCCAGCAGCCACAGCGGGCGGGTGTTTTTT	TRBV3-1	.	.	TRBJ1-4
CASQRERGAQYF	TGTGCCAGCCAGAGGGAGCGGGGGGCCCAGTACTTC	TRBV12-3/TRBV12-4	TRBD2	.	TRBJ2-5
CASSLPQINTEAFF	TGTGCCAGCAGCTTACCACAGATAAACACTGAAGCTTTCTTT	TRBV7-9	.	.	TRBJ1-1
CSARNSPGNTIYF	TGCAGTGCACGGAACAGCCCTGGAAACACCATATATTTT	TRBV20-1	.	few	TRBJ1-3
CASSQEVKNYGYTF	TGCGCCAGCAGCCAAGAGGTCAAAAACTATGGCTACACCTTC	TRBV4-3	.	many	TRBJ1-2
CASSLSLAGSQETQYF	TGTGCCAGCAGCTTATCCCTAGCGGGGAGTCAAGAGACCCAGTACTTC	TRBV7-2	TRBD2	.	TRBJ2-5
CASSRVPGTGDGSYEQYF	TGTGCCAGCAGCCGAGTCCCCGGGACAGGGGACGGGTCCTACGAGCAGTACTTC	TRBV6-1	TRBD1	.	TRBJ2-7
CASSQTGTETYEQYF	TGCGCCAGCAGCCAAACCGGGACGGAGACCTACGAGCAGTACTTC	TRBV4-1	.	once	TRBJ2-7
CASSEVGGGSLQYF	TGTGCCAGCAGTGAAGTTGGCGGCGGTTCACTGCAGTACTTC	TRBV6-1	.	few	TRBJ2-7
CSAKVVTGGFSDTQYF	TGCAGTGCTAAAGTGGTGACAGGGGGTTTTTCAGATACGCAGTATTTT	TRBV20-1	TRBD1	.	TRBJ2-3
CSVTGTGSQSKNIQYF	TGCAGTGTTACCGGGACAGGGTCGCAGTCCAAAAACATTCAGTACTTC	TRBV20-1	TRBD1	few	TRBJ2-4
CASSYRQAHRYGYTF	TGTGCCAGCAGTTACCGGCAGGCCCATCGTTATGGCTACACCTTC	TRBV6-5	.	few	TRBJ1-2
CASSLLGPSQPQHF	TGTGCCAGCAGCTTATTAGGGCCCAGTCAGCCCCAGCATTTT	TRBV7-2	.	few	TRBJ1-5
CASRRSHYEQYF	TGTGCCAGCAGACGGTCGCACTACGAGCAGTACTTC	TRBV28	.	few	TRBJ2-7
CASSLVTARETQYF	TGTGCCAGCAGCTTAGTTACGGCAAGGGAGACCCAGTACTTC	TRBV7-2	.	.	TRBJ2-5
CASSGGTVRSYNEQFF	TGTGCCAGCAGCGGTGGTACCGTGCGGTCCTACAATGAGCAGTTCTTC	TRBV9	.	.	TRBJ2-1
CASSRRRQTSLNANTGELFF	TGTGCCAGCAGCCGGAGGAGGCAAACCTCACTAAACGCGAACACCGGGGAGCTGTTTTTT	TRBV11-1	.	few	TRBJ2-2
CASSDRVSEIETQYF	TGCGCCAGCAGCGACCGGGTCTCCGAGATCGAGACCCAGTACTTC	TRBV5-1	.	.	TRBJ2-5
CASSPGLLTQYF	TGTGCCAGCAGCCCCGGGCTTCTGACCCAGTACTTC	TRBV5-6	.	.	TRBJ2-5
CSARSPGHHYGYTF	TGCAGTGCTAGATCCCCGGGACACCACTATGGCTACACCTTC	TRBV20-1	.	few	TRBJ1-2
CASSVMGTATEAFF	TGCGCCAGCAGCGTAATGGGGACGGCAACTGAAGCTTTCTTT	TRBV5-1	.	many	TRBJ1-1
CATTAPGNTEAFF	TGTGCCACCACCGCGCCAGGGAACACTGAAGCTTTCTTT	TRBV24-1	.	.	TRBJ1-1
CSARGVVQETQYF	TGCAGTGCTAGAGGGGTGGTCCAAGAGACCCAGTACTTC	TRBV20-1	.	.	TRBJ2-5
CASSLIATNSGANVLTF	TGTGCCAGCAGCTTGATTGCTACCAACTCTGGGGCCAACGTCCTGACTTTC	TRBV7-2	.	few	TRBJ2-6
CASSPQGVNEQYF	TGTGCCAGCAGTCCACAGGGGGTAAACGAGCAGTACTTC	TRBV12-3/TRBV12-4	TRBD1	few	TRBJ2-7
CATSRGGVYSNQPQHF	TGTGCCACCAGTCGTGGGGGCGTTTATAGCAATCAGCCCCAGCATTTT	TRBV24-1	.	few	TRBJ1-5
CASSYPLVSGNSGEQYF	TGTGCCAGCAGTTACCCCCTTGTATCTGGGAACTCGGGGGAGCAGTACTTC	TRBV6-2/TRBV6-3	.	.	TRBJ2-7
CASSWTGVGEKLFF	TGCGCCAGCAGCTGGACAGGGGTGGGTGAAAAACTGTTTTTT	TRBV5-1	TRBD1	.	TRBJ1-4
CASSPGPWDYGYTF	TGTGCCAGCAGCCCCGGACCATGGGACTATGGCTACACCTTC	TRBV7-2	.	many	TRBJ1-2
CASSFDSLYGGYTF	TGTGCCAGCAGCTTCGACAGCCTCTATGGTGGCTACACCTTC	TRBV9	.	few	TRBJ1-2
CASSPSTGTGNGYTF	TGTGCCAGCTCACCAAGCACCGGGACAGGGAATGGCTACACCTTC	TRBV18	TRBD1	.	TRBJ1-2
CASSPSRSNQPQHF	TGTGCCAGCAGCCCTTCCCGAAGCAATCAGCCCCAGCATTTT	TRBV7-2	.	few	TRBJ1-5
CASSQVGLARETQYF	TGCGCCAGCAGCCAAGTAGGGCTAGCGAGAGAGACCCAGTACTTC	TRBV4-1	.	few	TRBJ2-5
CASSLSSPRGNSPLHF	TGCGCCAGCAGCTTGAGCTCTCCCAGGGGGAATTCACCCCTCCACTTT	TRBV5-1	TRBD1	.	TRBJ1-6
CASSLSRGLFF	TGTGCCAGCAGTTTATCCAGGGGTCTGTTCTTC	TRBV12-3/TRBV12-4	.	.	TRBJ2-1
CATSDPGAARYNEQFF	TGTGCCACCAGTGATCCCGGCGCGGCCCGTTACAATGAGCAGTTCTTC	TRBV24-1	.	.	TRBJ2-1
CSARRGGQPQHF	TGCAGTGCTAGAAGGGGTGGGCAGCCCCAGCATTTT	TRBV20-1	.	many	TRBJ1-5
CSAHYGSGVGTDTQYF	TGCAGTGCCCACTACGGCTCTGGGGTGGGCACAGATACGCAGTATTTT	TRBV20-1	.	few	TRBJ2-3
CSASGTGSGYEQYF	TGCAGTGCTAGTGGGACAGGCTCGGGCTACGAGCAGTACTTC	TRBV20-1	TRBD1	once	TRBJ2-7
CASSRAGGTGYGYTF	TGTGCCAGCAGCCGCGCCGGGGGTACCGGGTATGGCTACACCTTC	TRBV7-9	.	once	TRBJ1-2
CASSQSPNEKLFF	TGTGCCAGCAGCCAATCCCCTAATGAAAAACTGTTTTTT	TRBV3-1	.	.	TRBJ1-4
CASSPNWPRDSPLHF	TGCGCCAGCAGCCCCAATTGGCCACGGGATTCACCCCTCCACTTT	TRBV5-1	.	.	TRBJ1-6
CASSLERFTGELFF	TGCGCCAGCAGCTTGGAAAGGTTCACCGGGGAGCTGTTTTTT	TRBV5-1	.	.	TRBJ2-2